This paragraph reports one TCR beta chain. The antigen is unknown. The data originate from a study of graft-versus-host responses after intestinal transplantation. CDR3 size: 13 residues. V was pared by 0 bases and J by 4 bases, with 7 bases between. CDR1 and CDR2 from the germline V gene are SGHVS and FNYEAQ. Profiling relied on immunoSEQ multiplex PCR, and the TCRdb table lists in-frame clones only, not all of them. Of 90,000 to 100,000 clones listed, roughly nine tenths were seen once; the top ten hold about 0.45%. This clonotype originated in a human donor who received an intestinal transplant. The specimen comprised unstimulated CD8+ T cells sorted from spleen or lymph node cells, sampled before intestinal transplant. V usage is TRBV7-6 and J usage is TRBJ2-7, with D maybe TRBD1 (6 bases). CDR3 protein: CASSLADRYEQYF. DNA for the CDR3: TGTGCCAGCAGCTTAGCTGACAGGTACGAGCAGTACTTC.